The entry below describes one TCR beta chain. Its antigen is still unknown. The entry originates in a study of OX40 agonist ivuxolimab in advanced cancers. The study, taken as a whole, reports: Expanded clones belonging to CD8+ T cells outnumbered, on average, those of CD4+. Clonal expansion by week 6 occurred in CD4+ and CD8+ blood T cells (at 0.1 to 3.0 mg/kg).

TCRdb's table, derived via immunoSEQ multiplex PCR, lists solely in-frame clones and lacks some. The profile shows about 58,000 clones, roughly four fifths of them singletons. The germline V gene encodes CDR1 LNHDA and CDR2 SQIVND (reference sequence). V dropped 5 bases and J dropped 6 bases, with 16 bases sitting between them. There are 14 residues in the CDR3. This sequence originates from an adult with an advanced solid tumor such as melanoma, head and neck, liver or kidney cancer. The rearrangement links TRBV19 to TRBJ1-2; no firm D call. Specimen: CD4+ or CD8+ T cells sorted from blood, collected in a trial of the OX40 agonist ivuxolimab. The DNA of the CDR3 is TGTGCCAGTAGTCGGGGTCTCGGTTGGCATGGCTACACCTTC. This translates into CASSRGLGWHGYTF.